The 22 T cell receptor beta chains below all came from one sample that was sequenced in a study of cytomegalovirus exposure and HLA in healthy donors. PCR amplification relied on 60 Vbeta primers (plus 13 Jbeta primers). TCRdb's copy holds only in-frame clones and misses some; the assay was immunoSEQ multiplex PCR. The sample lists around 180,000 clones; about 81% were seen once. The sequenced sample was PBMCs. The receptors were sampled from a young man in good health and CMV-seronegative.

The V and J genes are TRBV6-5 and TRBJ1-2, with a tentative D call TRBD1 (6 bases). The CDR3 spans 13 residues. The germline V and J ends were trimmed by 4 bases and 7 bases, with 13 bases remaining between them. Germline-derived CDR1 and CDR2 are MNHEY and SVGAGI. Written as DNA, the CDR3 is TGTGCCAGCAGTTCGAACAGGGCGATTGGCTACACCTTC. Its protein product is CASSSNRAIGYTF.

The rearrangement uses TRBV19 and TRBJ2-2; no reliable D call. Per the germline V gene, CDR1 is LNHDA and CDR2 is SQIVND (reference sequence). V was pared by 10 bases and J by 5 bases, with 11 bases between. The CDR3 sequence is 12 residues long. The CDR3: CATTVGTGELFF. CDR3 coding DNA: TGTGCCACGACGGTCGGGACCGGGGAGCTGTTTTTT.

The V call is TRBV5-4, the J call TRBJ1-6; D is uncertain. From germline, CDR1 is SGHNT and CDR2 YYREEE (reference sequence). The V gene lost 0 bases and the J gene lost 4 bases, with 8 bases spanning the gap. CDR3 length: 15 residues. This CDR3 reads CASSLEGVYNSPLHF. The CDR3 DNA reads TGTGCCAGCAGCTTGGAGGGAGTTTATAATTCACCCCTCCACTTT.

The rearrangement joins TRBV28 to TRBJ1-5, with D tentatively TRBD1 (6 bases). Trimming cost V 4 bases and J 2 bases, with 12 bases left between them. CDR1 MDHEN and CDR2 SYDVKM come from the germline V gene. The CDR3 runs 15 residues. The CDR3 DNA reads as TGTGCCAGCAGTTGGCGGGGGGCAGGCAATCAGCCCCAGCATTTT. This encodes CASSWRGAGNQPQHF.

J is TRBJ2-1 and V is TRBV5-1, with D possibly matching TRBD2 (5 bases). CDR1 SGHRS and CDR2 YFSETQ come from the germline V gene. V was cut by 4 bases and J by 4 bases, with 15 bases left in between. The CDR3 runs 15 residues. CDR3 residues: CASSPDPGGYNEQFF. The CDR3 nucleotides read TGCGCCAGCAGCCCAGACCCCGGAGGATACAATGAGCAGTTCTTC.

V and J are TRBV27 and TRBJ2-7; TRBD1 matches at 8 bases. The J segment lost 3 bases and the V segment lost 3 bases, leaving 4 bases of the junction unmatched. Germline CDR1 is MNHEY and CDR2 is SMNVEV (reference sequence). The CDR3 spans 14 residues. Here the CDR3 reads CASSFLGQGYEQYF. DNA for the CDR3: TGTGCCAGCAGTTTCCTCGGACAGGGCTACGAGCAGTACTTC.

This clone was picked up one time. J is TRBJ2-1 and V is TRBV7-2; D is ambiguous. V was pared by 5 bases and J by 6 bases, with 8 bases between. The CDR3 runs to 12 residues. Germline assignment: CDR1 SGHTA and CDR2 FQGNSA. CDR3 coding DNA: TGTGCCAGCAGCACCCCAGGCAATGAGCAGTTCTTC. It translates to CASSTPGNEQFF.

This chain uses TRBV2 with TRBJ2-5; D may be TRBD2 (6 bases). Per the germline V gene, CDR1 is SNHLY and CDR2 is FYNNEI. Trimming removed 8 bases at V and 4 bases at J, with 17 bases between. The CDR3 covers 14 residues. DNA of the CDR3: TGTGCCAGCCAAGGGACTCGCGGGGTAGAGACCCAGTACTTC. This sequence encodes CASQGTRGVETQYF.

CDR3 residues: CASSLERAGEQYF. The DNA of the CDR3 is TGTGCCAGCAGCTTGGAGAGGGCGGGCGAGCAGTACTTC. The chain couples TRBV5-6 to TRBJ2-7; D is perhaps TRBD2 (5 bases). Germline V gene lookup returns CDR1 SGHDT and CDR2 YYEEEE. CDR3 length: 13 residues. The V gene lost 0 bases and the J gene lost 6 bases, with 10 bases spanning the gap.

Only one count was recorded for this clone. The rearrangement uses TRBV28 and TRBJ1-1; D uncertain. Germline V lookup: CDR1 MDHEN, CDR2 SYDVKM. The CDR3 consists of 13 residues. V was pared by 6 bases and J by 4 bases, with 12 bases between. CDR3 in amino acids: CASSTHTGTEAFF. As DNA, the CDR3 is TGTGCCAGCAGCACTCATACGGGCACTGAAGCTTTCTTT. Together with reference TRBV28 and TRBJ1-1, the CDR3 gives the full variable domain: DVKVTQSSRYLVKRTGEKVFLECVQDMDHENMFWYRQDPGLGLRLIYFSYDVKMKEKGDIPEGYSVSREKKERFSLILESASTNQTSMYLCASSTHTGTEAFFGQGTRLTVV.

The V call is TRBV6-1, the J call TRBJ2-7; the match to TRBD2 covers 9 bases. The CDR3 spans 13 residues. Germline lookup yields CDR1 MNHNS and CDR2 SASEGT. Losses at the gene ends were 8 bases for V and 5 bases for J; bases not matched to a gene: 7. DNA of the CDR3: TGTGCCAGCGGGACTAGCCTTTCCCACGAGCAGTACTTC. This sequence encodes CASGTSLSHEQYF.

This chain connects TRBV4-1 to TRBJ2-3; 13 bases match TRBD2. Germline V gives CDR1 MGHRA, CDR2 YSYEKL. J lost 6 bases, V lost 4 bases, and 7 bases had no gene match. The CDR3 has 16 residues. The CDR3 DNA reads as TGCGCCAGCAGCCTCCGGACTAGCGGGGGTGAGGATACGCAGTATTTT. Its protein product is CASSLRTSGGEDTQYF.

This chain uses TRBV2 with TRBJ1-5, with TRBD1 as a possible D gene (6 bases). This CDR3 region has 16 residues. Germline CDR1 SNHLY, CDR2 FYNNEI. Trimming cost V 6 bases and J 2 bases, with 17 bases left between them. CDR3 sequence reads: CASRKTGSWGNQPQHF. The CDR3 DNA reads TGTGCCAGCAGAAAAACAGGGAGTTGGGGCAATCAGCCCCAGCATTTT.

This clone occurred once. A read error may account for a junction end that differs from germline. The gene calls are TRBV7-7 and TRBJ2-5; a weak D match, TRBD1 (6 bases). This CDR3 is built from 13 residues. Germline V gives CDR1 SSHAT, CDR2 FNYEAQ (reference sequence). Here the CDR3 reads CASSEGVQETQYF. The CDR3 nucleotides are TGTGCTAGCAGCGAGGGGGTCCAAGAGACCCAGTACTTC.

V is TRBV10-3 and J is TRBJ1-1; a weak D match, TRBD1 (5 bases). Germline V gene lookup returns CDR1 ENHRY and CDR2 SYGVKD. V lost 0 bases and J lost 8, with 16 bases in between. The CDR3 runs 15 residues. Here the CDR3 reads CAISESVDSLIEAFF. Here the CDR3 DNA reads TGTGCCATCAGTGAGTCTGTAGACAGCCTGATAGAAGCTTTCTTT.

This rearrangement joins TRBV10-3 to TRBJ2-7; D remains ambiguous. This CDR3 has 14 amino acids. Deletions cut 4 bases from V and 5 bases from J, with 15 bases between. CDR1 ENHRY and CDR2 SYGVKD come from the germline V gene. The CDR3, as DNA: TGTGCCATCAGTGCCCGAATCACCTCGGACGAGCAGTACTTC. Translation: CAISARITSDEQYF.

The J gene is TRBJ2-1, the V gene TRBV29-1; 12 nucleotides line up with TRBD2. CDR1 is SQVTM, CDR2 ANQGSEA, per germline. This CDR3 has 15 residues. The V gene end was trimmed by 2 bases and the J gene end by 6 bases; junction bases not matched to a gene: 5. The CDR3 reads CSVELLAGGPNEQFF. In DNA form, the CDR3 reads TGCAGCGTTGAACTCCTAGCGGGAGGGCCCAATGAGCAGTTCTTC.

This chain uses TRBV5-1 with TRBJ1-1; 8 bases line up with TRBD1. Looked up from germline, CDR1 is SGHRS and CDR2 is YFSETQ. This CDR3 region has 16 residues. The V segment lost 1 base and the J segment 5 bases; nucleotides outside the gene matches: 10. The CDR3 coding sequence is TGCGCCAGCAGCTTGACTCAGGGGGCGCTGGGTACTGAAGCTTTCTTT. This sequence encodes CASSLTQGALGTEAFF. Drawing the rest from reference TRBV5-1 and TRBJ1-1, the complete variable domain is KAGVTQTPRYLIKTRGQQVTLSCSPISGHRSVSWYQQTPGQGLQFLFEYFSETQRNKGNFPGRFSGRQFSNSRSEMNVSTLELGDSALYLCASSLTQGALGTEAFFGQGTRLTVV.

This sequence joins TRBV7-2 and TRBJ2-3; D is undetermined. CDR3 length equals 12 residues. From germline, CDR1 is SGHTA and CDR2 FQGNSA. The ends were cut back, 4 bases at V and 4 bases at J, with 6 bases in the middle. The CDR3 sequence is CASSYLADTQYF. The CDR3, as DNA: TGTGCCAGCAGCTACCTAGCAGATACGCAGTATTTT.

The chain couples TRBV7-2 to TRBJ1-5; no reliable D call. Trimming shortened V by 5 bases and J by 7 bases, and 18 bases separated the two germline ends. CDR3 length: 15 amino acids. Germline assignment: CDR1 SGHTA and CDR2 FQGNSA. CDR3 in DNA: TGTGCCAGCAGCGCGCTTCGAGGGCCCAGACAGCCCCAGCATTTT. This codes for CASSALRGPRQPQHF.

This clone was seen once. The V gene is TRBV7-9, the J gene TRBJ2-7; TRBD2 agrees at 7 bases. V trimming: 5 bases; J trimming: 3 bases; junction bases outside the gene matches: 13. This CDR3 has 16 residues. Germline V CDR1 and CDR2: SEHNR, FQNEAQ (reference sequence). Here the CDR3 DNA reads TGTGCCAGCAGCCCAAGTACGGGAGGAATCATCTACGAGCAGTACTTC. Encoded protein: CASSPSTGGIIYEQYF.

This clone was recorded only once. This CDR3 is CASSPSTAPRYSYEQYF. The CDR3 nucleotides are TGTGCCAGCAGCCCCTCGACAGCCCCTCGGTACTCCTACGAGCAGTACTTC. The J gene is TRBJ2-7, the V gene TRBV13; possible D gene TRBD1, 5 bases. Per germline, CDR1 PRHDT and CDR2 FYEKMQ (reference sequence). The CDR3 extends over 17 amino acids. V lost 5 bases and J 0 bases, leaving 20 bases between the germline ends.